The clone carrying this T cell receptor beta chain appeared a few times. Its matching antigen is unknown. This sample stems from a study of tumor and adjacent non-tumor tissue in lung cancer. The study's findings and limits: In normal lung, the top 100 clones were significantly more dominant than in tumor.

RNA was extracted from bulk tissue without any cell sorting. TCRbeta libraries were built with three rounds of nested PCR, modified from ARM-PCR. Each CDR3 protein is one row after TCRdb ran MiXCR on the multiplex PCR reads. The sample has more than 95,000 distinct CDR3 sequences, approximately 66% seen once. This receptor was taken from a man younger than 40 with non-small cell lung cancer. The material sequenced was lung tumor tissue.

Here the CDR3 DNA reads TGTGCCTGGAGTGGGGGGTATAACACAGATACGCAGTATTTT. Its protein product is CAWSGGYNTDTQYF. V and J are TRBV30 and TRBJ2-3; D assignment may be TRBD1 or TRBD2 (5 bases each). With 1 base removed from V and 2 bases from J, the gap between germline ends came to 10 bases. CDR1 GTSNPN and CDR2 SVGIG come from the germline V gene (reference sequence). This CDR3 spans 14 amino acids.